The entry below gives a single T cell receptor (beta chain) sequence along with its context. The data were taken from a study of blood T cell repertoires in COVID-19. Whole-study context: The United States, Italy and Spain supplied acute and convalescent COVID-19 samples. PBMCs, B-cell-depleted T cells, or T cells were the source of the cDNA or gDNA that made up the material.

Original data processing: Reference gene primer amplification gave nucleated cell count estimates. The repertoire was sequenced with immunoSEQ multiplex PCR; TCRdb's copy has only in-frame clones and lacks some. V and J calls and clone size are as listed in that table; D and trimming were resolved from the DNA. The sample yields about 100,000 clones, about 82% seen once. The CDR3 consists of 15 residues. The germline V gene has CDR1 LNHDA and CDR2 SQIVND (reference sequence). With V trimmed by 1 base and J by 5 bases, 4 bases remained unmatched. The chain is built from TRBV19 and TRBJ2-1; TRBD2 matches 8 bases. The sample comprised peripheral blood. This sequence was found in a man between 50 and 59 years old with active or convalescent COVID-19. CDR3 residues: CASSIGGRHNNEQFF. The CDR3 nucleotides read TGTGCCAGTAGTATAGGCGGGAGGCACAACAATGAGCAGTTCTTC.